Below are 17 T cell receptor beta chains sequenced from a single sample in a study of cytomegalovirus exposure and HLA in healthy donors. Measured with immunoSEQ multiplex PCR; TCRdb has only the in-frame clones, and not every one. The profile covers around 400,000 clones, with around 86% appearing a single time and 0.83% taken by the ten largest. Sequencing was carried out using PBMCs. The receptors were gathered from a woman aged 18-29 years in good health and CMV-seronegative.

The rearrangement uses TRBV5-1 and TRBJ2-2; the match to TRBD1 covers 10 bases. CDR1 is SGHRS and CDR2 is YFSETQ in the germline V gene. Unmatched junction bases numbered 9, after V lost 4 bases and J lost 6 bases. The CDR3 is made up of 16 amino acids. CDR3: CASSDATGGRAGELFF. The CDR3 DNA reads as TGCGCCAGCAGCGACGCGACAGGGGGCAGGGCCGGGGAGCTGTTTTTT.

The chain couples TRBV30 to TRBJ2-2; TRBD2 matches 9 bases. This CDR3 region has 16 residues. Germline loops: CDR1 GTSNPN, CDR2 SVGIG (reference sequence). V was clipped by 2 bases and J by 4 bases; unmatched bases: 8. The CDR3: CAWSHQTSGTTGELFF. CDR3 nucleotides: TGTGCCTGGAGTCACCAGACTAGCGGTACCACCGGGGAGCTGTTTTTT. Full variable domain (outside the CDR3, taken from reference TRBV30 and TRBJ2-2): SQTIHQWPATLVQPVGSPLSLECTVEGTSNPNLYWYRQAAGRGLQLLFYSVGIGQISSEVPQNLSASRPQDRQFILSSKKLLLSDSGFYLCAWSHQTSGTTGELFFGEGSRLTVL.

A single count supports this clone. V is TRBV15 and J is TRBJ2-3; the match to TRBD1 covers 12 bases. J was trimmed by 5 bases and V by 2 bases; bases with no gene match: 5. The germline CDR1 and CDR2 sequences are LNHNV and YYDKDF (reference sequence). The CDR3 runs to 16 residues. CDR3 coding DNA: TGTGCCACCAGCAGATCCGGGACAGGGGGCAGAGATACGCAGTATTTT. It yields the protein CATSRSGTGGRDTQYF. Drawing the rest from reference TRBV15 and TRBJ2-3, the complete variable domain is DAMVIQNPRYQVTQFGKPVTLSCSQTLNHNVMYWYQQKSSQAPKLLFHYYDKDFNNEADTPDNFQSRRPNTSFCFLDIRSPGLGDTAMYLCATSRSGTGGRDTQYFGPGTRLTVL.

The CDR3 nucleotides read TGTGCCAGCAGTTACCGAACAGGGCTGGAGACCCAGTACTTC. Translated, it gives CASSYRTGLETQYF. This chain connects TRBV6-5 to TRBJ2-5, with D tentatively TRBD1 (6 bases). Germline V gene data show CDR1 as MNHEY and CDR2 as SVGAGI. The CDR3 sequence is 14 residues long. With 2 bases removed from V and 5 bases from J, the gap between germline ends came to 12 bases.

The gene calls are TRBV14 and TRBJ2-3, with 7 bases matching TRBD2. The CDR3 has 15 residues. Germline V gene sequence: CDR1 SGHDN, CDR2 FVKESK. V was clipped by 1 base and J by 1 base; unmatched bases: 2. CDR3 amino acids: CASSQALAGTDTQYF. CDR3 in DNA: TGTGCCAGCAGCCAAGCGCTAGCGGGCACAGATACGCAGTATTTT.

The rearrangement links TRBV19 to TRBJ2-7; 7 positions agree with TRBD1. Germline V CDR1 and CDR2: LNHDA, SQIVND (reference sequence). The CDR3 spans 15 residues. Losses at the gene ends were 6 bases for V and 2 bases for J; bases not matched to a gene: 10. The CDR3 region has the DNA TGTGCCAGTAGCCCCGGGACAGTCCTTCCCTACGAGCAGTACTTC. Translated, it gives CASSPGTVLPYEQYF.

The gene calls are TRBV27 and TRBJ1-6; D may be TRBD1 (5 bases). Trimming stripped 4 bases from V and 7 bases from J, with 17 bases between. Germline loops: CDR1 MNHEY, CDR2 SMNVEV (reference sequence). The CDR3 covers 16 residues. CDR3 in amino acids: CASSSRTPEGNSPLHF. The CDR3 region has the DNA TGTGCCAGCAGTTCGCGGACACCGGAGGGAAATTCACCCCTCCACTTT.

The CDR3 DNA sequence: TGTGCCAGTAGTGTCCCTCGGGATAATCAGCCCCAGCATTTT. Translation gives CASSVPRDNQPQHF. This chain joins TRBV19 and TRBJ1-5; D unresolved. CDR3 length: 14 amino acids. Per germline, CDR1 LNHDA and CDR2 SQIVND (reference sequence). The V and J ends lost 5 bases and 4 bases respectively, with 12 bases between them.

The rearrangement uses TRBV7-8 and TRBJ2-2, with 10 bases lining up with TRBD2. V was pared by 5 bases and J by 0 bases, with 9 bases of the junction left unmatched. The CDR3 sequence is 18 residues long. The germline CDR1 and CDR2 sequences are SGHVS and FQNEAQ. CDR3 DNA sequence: TGTGCCAGCAGCCCCCGATTTAGCGGGGGGACGAACACCGGGGAGCTGTTTTTT. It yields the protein CASSPRFSGGTNTGELFF. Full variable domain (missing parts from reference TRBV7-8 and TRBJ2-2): GAGVSQSPRYKVAKRGQDVALRCDPISGHVSLFWYQQALGQGPEFLTYFQNEAQLDKSGLPSDRFFAERPEGSVSTLKIQRTQQEDSAVYLCASSPRFSGGTNTGELFFGEGSRLTVL.

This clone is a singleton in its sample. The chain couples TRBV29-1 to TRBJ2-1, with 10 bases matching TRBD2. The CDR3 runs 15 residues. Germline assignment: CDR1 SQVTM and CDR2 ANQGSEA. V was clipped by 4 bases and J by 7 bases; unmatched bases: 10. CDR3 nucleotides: TGCAGCGTTGCTACACCAGCGGGGGGGCCAAATGAGCAGTTCTTC. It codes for CSVATPAGGPNEQFF.

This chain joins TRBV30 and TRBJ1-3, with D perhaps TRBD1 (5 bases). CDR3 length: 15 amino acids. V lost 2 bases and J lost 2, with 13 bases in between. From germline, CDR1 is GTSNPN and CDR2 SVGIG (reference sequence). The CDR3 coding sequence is TGTGCCTGGAGTTCACCCGGGGGGGCTGGAAACACCATATATTTT. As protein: CAWSSPGGAGNTIYF.

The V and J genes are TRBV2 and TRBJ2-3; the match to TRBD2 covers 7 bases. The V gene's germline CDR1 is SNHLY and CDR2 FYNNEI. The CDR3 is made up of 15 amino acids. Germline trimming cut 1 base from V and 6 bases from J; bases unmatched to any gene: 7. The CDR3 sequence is CASSEEGGRADTQYF. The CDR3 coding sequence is TGTGCCAGCAGTGAAGAAGGTGGGAGGGCGGATACGCAGTATTTT.

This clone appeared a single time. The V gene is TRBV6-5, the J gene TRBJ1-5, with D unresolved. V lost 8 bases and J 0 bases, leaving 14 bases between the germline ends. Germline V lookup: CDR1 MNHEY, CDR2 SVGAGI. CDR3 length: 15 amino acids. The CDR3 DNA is TGTGCCAGCCCGACTCCTGGCCCTAGCAATCAGCCCCAGCATTTT. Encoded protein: CASPTPGPSNQPQHF.

The CDR3 DNA reads TGTGCCAGCAGCGTTAATGAAAAACTGTTTTTT. The encoded protein is CASSVNEKLFF. The gene calls are TRBV28 and TRBJ1-4; D uncertain. The CDR3 loop spans 11 amino acids. Between the trimmed V and J ends, which lost 6 bases and 4 bases, there was a span of 3 bases. Germline lookup yields CDR1 MDHEN and CDR2 SYDVKM.

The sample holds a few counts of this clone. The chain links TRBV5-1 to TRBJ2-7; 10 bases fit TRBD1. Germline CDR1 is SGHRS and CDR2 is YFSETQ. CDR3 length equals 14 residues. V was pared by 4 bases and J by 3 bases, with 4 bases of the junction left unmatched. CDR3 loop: CASSVGDRGYEQYF. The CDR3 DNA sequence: TGCGCCAGCAGCGTGGGGGACAGGGGCTACGAGCAGTACTTC.

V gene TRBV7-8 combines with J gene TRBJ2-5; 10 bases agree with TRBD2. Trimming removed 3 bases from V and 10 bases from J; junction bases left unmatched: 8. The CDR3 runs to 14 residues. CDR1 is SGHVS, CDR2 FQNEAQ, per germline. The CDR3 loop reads CASSFWTSGGDQYF. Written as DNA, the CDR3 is TGTGCCAGCAGCTTCTGGACTAGCGGTGGGGACCAGTACTTC. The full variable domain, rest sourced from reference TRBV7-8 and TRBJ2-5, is GAGVSQSPRYKVAKRGQDVALRCDPISGHVSLFWYQQALGQGPEFLTYFQNEAQLDKSGLPSDRFFAERPEGSVSTLKIQRTQQEDSAVYLCASSFWTSGGDQYFGPGTRLLVL.

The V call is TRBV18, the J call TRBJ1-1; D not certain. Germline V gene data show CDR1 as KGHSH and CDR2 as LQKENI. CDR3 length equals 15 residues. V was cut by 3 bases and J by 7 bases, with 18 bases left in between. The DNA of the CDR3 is TGTGCCAGCTCACCCCGGCCCGGGCACGGAGGTGAAGCTTTCTTT. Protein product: CASSPRPGHGGEAFF.